The TCR beta chain under discussion was sequenced for a study of blood T cell repertoires in COVID-19. As for the study in general: Acute-phase and convalescent COVID-19 samples originated in the United States, Italy and Spain.

This CDR3 is 12 amino acids long. V lost 5 bases to trimming and J lost 4 bases, with 8 bases between them. The assay was immunoSEQ multiplex PCR, and TCRdb's table has in-frame clones only and misses some. Altogether some 220,000 clones are present, about four fifths being singletons, with the ten largest covering roughly 3%. Sequenced material: peripheral blood. The source of this sequence is a woman in her thirties who had recovered from COVID-19. V gene TRBV12-3 or TRBV12-4 combines with J gene TRBJ1-2; D is unclear. The CDR3 is CASSPTPYGYTF. CDR3 in DNA: TGTGCCAGCAGTCCCACTCCCTATGGCTACACCTTC.